The 17 T cell receptor beta chains below all came from one sample that was sequenced in a study of blood T cells in healthy people across ages. It was with a sample-barcoded 5' primer and a J-beta primer mix that a second PCR of roughly 7 to 12 cycles was run. TCRdb redid the calling of the 5' RACE reads with MiXCR, one entry per CDR3 protein. The repertoire holds 900,000 to 950,000 distinct CDR3 sequences, just under 30% seen once, with roughly a tenth in the top ten. These data were also filed under a second study, of T cells of mothers and their children.

Sequencing input: blood. These receptors originate from a woman in her forties in good health.

This sequence joins TRBV2 and TRBJ2-5; 13 bases fit TRBD2. The J call could be wrong; TRBJ2-7 is a better fit for the DNA end. The V gene's germline CDR1 is SNHLY and CDR2 FYNNEI. The CDR3 is made up of 16 amino acids. CDR3 in DNA: TGTGCCAGCAGTGCTGGGACTAGCGGGGTAGACGACGAGCAGTACTTC. It encodes CASSAGTSGVDDEQYF.

This clonotype was detected only a few times. The V and J genes are TRBV5-1 and TRBJ1-4, with 10 bases fitting TRBD1. The V and J ends lost 4 bases and 10 bases, in that order; junction bases with no gene match: 7. From germline, CDR1 is SGHRS and CDR2 YFSETQ. The CDR3 loop spans 14 amino acids. The CDR3 sequence is CASSERTGGSKLFF. Written as DNA, the CDR3 is TGCGCCAGCAGCGAGAGGACAGGGGGGTCAAAACTGTTTTTT.

This clonotype was seen a handful of times. One end of the junction varies from germline; a read error may be responsible. The rearrangement links TRBV25-1 to TRBJ1-1, with no clear D. Germline CDR1 reads MGHDK; CDR2 reads SYGVNS. This CDR3 is 14 amino acids long. The CDR3 region has the DNA TGTGCCAACAGTGATTTGGGGTTGGGAATACCAGCTTTCTTT. This gives the protein CANSDLGLGIPAFF.

This clonotype has a handful of counts. This chain links TRBV5-1 with TRBJ2-5, with 7 positions matching TRBD2. Germline CDR1 SGHRS, CDR2 YFSETQ. CDR3 size: 15 residues. V dropped 4 bases and J dropped 4; count of bases not matched to a gene: 10. CDR3 amino acids: CASSPMGGDGETQYF. DNA for the CDR3: TGCGCCAGCAGCCCCATGGGGGGGGATGGAGAGACCCAGTACTTC.

In DNA, the CDR3 is TGTGCCATCAGTGACGGGACCTGGACGGAGAACACCGGGGAGCTGTTTTTT. This gives the protein CAISDGTWTENTGELFF. This sequence joins TRBV10-3 and TRBJ2-2; D is tentatively TRBD1 or TRBD2 (5 bases each). V lost 3 bases, J lost 1 base, and 15 bases lay in between. Germline CDR1 and CDR2: ENHRY and SYGVKD. The CDR3 is made up of 17 amino acids.

The chain uses TRBV12-3 or TRBV12-4 and TRBJ1-1, with D hard to call. The CDR3 spans 13 residues. Between the trimmed V and J ends, which lost 2 bases and 3 bases, there was a span of 7 bases. In DNA form, the CDR3 reads TGTGCCAGCAGTTTAAGTGGATACACTGAAGCTTTCTTT. This sequence encodes CASSLSGYTEAFF.

The rearrangement links TRBV29-1 to TRBJ1-2; D is possibly TRBD1 (5 bases). The V end was cut by 4 bases, the J end by 2 bases, with 8 bases between. CDR3 length: 12 residues. Germline loops: CDR1 SQVTM, CDR2 ANQGSEA. The CDR3 nucleotides are TGCAGCGTTGTGGAGGGGAACTATGGCTACACCTTC. Translating it yields CSVVEGNYGYTF.

The gene calls are TRBV5-1 and TRBJ1-2; 8 bases line up with TRBD1. The ends lost 3 bases at V and 8 bases at J; junction bases unmatched: 9. CDR1 and CDR2 (germline): SGHRS, YFSETQ. The CDR3 is 14 amino acids. DNA of the CDR3: TGCGCCAGCAGCTCACAGGGGGACATCGAGGGCTACACCTTC. This translates into CASSSQGDIEGYTF.

This clonotype occurred many times. CDR3 protein: CASSYGGREQYF. The CDR3 nucleotides are TGTGCCAGCAGTTACGGGGGGCGGGAGCAGTACTTC. The chain couples TRBV6-5 to TRBJ2-7, with D perhaps matching TRBD1 or TRBD2 (6 bases each). Germline lookup yields CDR1 MNHEY and CDR2 SVGAGI. V was trimmed by 2 bases and J by 7 bases, leaving 9 bases between them. The CDR3 consists of 12 residues.

This clonotype was detected ten times or more. One junction end does not reproduce the germline sequence, and a read error may be involved. V is TRBV2 and J is TRBJ2-1, with 9 bases lining up with TRBD2. CDR3 length equals 15 residues. Germline V gene lookup returns CDR1 SNHLY and CDR2 FYNNEI. DNA for the CDR3: TGTGCCAGCAGGGAAGCGGGGGGCTCCTACAATGAGCAGTTCTTC. This codes for CASREAGGSYNEQFF.

This chain uses TRBV6-1 with TRBJ1-1; D is possibly TRBD1 (5 bases). This CDR3 is built from 14 residues. V lost 10 bases to trimming and J lost 9 bases, with 24 bases between them. CDR1 is MNHNS and CDR2 is SASEGT in the germline V gene. This chain's CDR3 is CATARGWDSRQAFF. For the CDR3, the DNA is TGTGCCACCGCAAGGGGATGGGACTCTCGCCAAGCTTTCTTT.

The CDR3 DNA reads TGTGCCAGCAGTTTTCGGGACAGGGGTTACAATGAGCAGTTCTTC. It translates to CASSFRDRGYNEQFF. The chain uses TRBV27 and TRBJ2-1; TRBD1 matches at 10 bases. The CDR3 spans 15 residues. Germline assignment: CDR1 MNHEY and CDR2 SMNVEV (reference sequence). Trimming removed 3 bases from V and 4 bases from J; junction bases left unmatched: 3.

The chain recombines TRBV2 with TRBJ2-1; 8 positions match TRBD2. This CDR3 is 15 amino acids long. The ends lost 6 bases at V and 0 bases at J; junction bases unmatched: 4. From germline, CDR1 is SNHLY and CDR2 FYNNEI. CDR3 loop: CASRPSGSSYNEQFF. CDR3 DNA sequence: TGTGCCAGCAGGCCCAGCGGGAGCTCCTACAATGAGCAGTTCTTC.

This clonotype was detected many times. This chain uses TRBV27 with TRBJ2-1; 8 bases line up with TRBD2. Germline V gene sequence: CDR1 MNHEY, CDR2 SMNVEV (reference sequence). The length of the CDR3 is 16 residues. The trim removed 5 bases at V and 3 bases at J, leaving 9 bases unmatched. As DNA, the CDR3 is TGTGCCAGCAGTCCGGGACTAGGTCCTATCTACAATGAGCAGTTCTTC. The encoded protein is CASSPGLGPIYNEQFF.

A few counts support this clonotype. The genes are TRBV5-1 and TRBJ1-2; no reliable D call. CDR1 SGHRS and CDR2 YFSETQ come from the germline V gene. The CDR3 has 14 amino acids. The V and J ends lost 4 bases and 6 bases respectively, with 16 bases between them. The CDR3 loop is CASSGKGLRDGYTF. The CDR3 bases are TGCGCCAGCAGCGGGAAAGGACTACGTGATGGCTACACCTTC.

The chain has TRBV14 and TRBJ2-7; 7 nucleotides align to TRBD2. Per the germline V gene, CDR1 is SGHDN and CDR2 is FVKESK. CDR3 length equals 16 residues. V lost 0 bases, J lost 5 bases, and 10 bases stayed unmatched. This CDR3 reads CASSQDGWRGGNEQYF. In DNA, the CDR3 is TGTGCCAGCAGCCAAGATGGATGGAGGGGAGGGAACGAGCAGTACTTC.

This clonotype was counted ten times or more. The V call is TRBV15, the J call TRBJ2-5; 8 bases match TRBD1. The CDR3 has 15 amino acids. Unmatched junction bases numbered 5, after V lost 5 bases and J lost 0 bases. Germline CDR1 LNHNV, CDR2 YYDKDF (reference sequence). Here the CDR3 DNA reads TGTGCCACCAGCCGCCGGACAGGGTACCAAGAGACCCAGTACTTC. Amino acid sequence: CATSRRTGYQETQYF.